The following is a TCR beta chain sequence with its context. These data come from a study of CD8 T cells in Susac syndrome. Looking at the study overall: Patients with Susac syndrome were, at the time of blood collection, therapy-naive, maintained on corticosteroids, or maintained on intravenous immunoglobulin alone.

J gave up 8 bases and V 5 bases, and 15 bases lay outside the gene matches. This CDR3 contains 17 residues. RNA amounts of about 0.5 to 1 ug underwent reverse transcription with random hexamers. TCRdb fed the immunoSEQ multiplex PCR reads into MiXCR, producing one record per CDR3 protein. Of just over 150,000 distinct CDR3 sequences in the sample, around 96% were seen once. The sequenced sample was CD4+ T cells from PBMCs. The J gene is TRBJ2-1, the V gene TRBV12-3 or TRBV12-4; 10 bases map to TRBD1. The receptor was isolated from a human donor with Susac syndrome. The CDR3 sequence: CASSLSTLWDRGDEQFF. The DNA for the CDR3 is TGTGCCAGCAGTCTGTCAACTCTCTGGGACAGGGGTGATGAGCAGTTCTTC.